A selection of T cell receptor beta chains follows, all from one sample in a study of T cells in Graves' hyperthyroidism and ophthalmopathy. TCRdb reprocessed the multiplex PCR reads with MiXCR, giving one entry per CDR3 protein. The sample has about 270,000 distinct CDR3 sequences, around 20% seen once. The sample was blood. All receptors come from a man aged 30 to 45 with Graves' ophthalmopathy. CDR3s include the opening cysteine and the closing phenylalanine or tryptophan. The order of the fields is D gene, clone size, J gene, V gene, CDR3 DNA, CDR3 protein. D genes are given only for firm matches. For some rows the clone size is stated as once, few or many, or as a class when expanded; others skip it.

>NA|few|TRBJ2-5|TRBV7-8
TGTGCCAGCAGCTTAGCGTCGGAAGCCACTTACTTC
CASSLASEATYF
>NA|NA|TRBJ2-6|TRBV7-9
TGTGCCAGCAGCTTAGAGTTGCAGGGTCGCGTCCTGACTTTC
CASSLELQGRVLTF
>TRBD1|few|TRBJ2-1|TRBV10-2
TGCGCCAGCAGTGGGGACGGGACAGGGATCTACAATGAGCAGTTCTTC
CASSGDGTGIYNEQFF
>TRBD1|NA|TRBJ1-2|TRBV6-5
TGTGCCAGCAGTTACACCGGGACAGGAGCCAACTATGGCTACACCTTC
CASSYTGTGANYGYTF
>NA|NA|TRBJ2-4|TRBV30
TGTGCCTGGAGTGAGCAGACACTAGCCAAAAACATTCAGTACTTC
CAWSEQTLAKNIQYF
>TRBD2|few|TRBJ2-3|TRBV7-2
TGTGCCAGCAGCTCACGGACTAGCGGCCGCACAGATACGCAGTATTTT
CASSSRTSGRTDTQYF
>TRBD1|few|TRBJ2-5|TRBV3-1
TGTGCCAGCAGCCCAACCCCGGGACAGGATTACCTCTACGGGGAGACCCAGTACTTC
CASSPTPGQDYLYGETQYF
>NA|NA|TRBJ2-5|TRBV30
TGTGCCTGGAGGGAAACTATGGTTCCACAAGAGACCCAGTACTTC
CAWRETMVPQETQYF
>TRBD2|few|TRBJ2-1|TRBV7-9
TGTGCCAGCAGACCCCAGGGTCTAGCGGGGATCAATGAGCAGTTCTTC
CASRPQGLAGINEQFF
>TRBD2|many|TRBJ2-1|TRBV2
TGTGCCAGCCGTAAAGAGACTAGCGGGGCTTACAATGAGCAGTTCTTC
CASRKETSGAYNEQFF
>TRBD1|many|TRBJ2-2|TRBV19
TGTGCCAGTAGTCGGACAGGGAACACCGGGGAGCTGTTTTTT
CASSRTGNTGELFF
>TRBD2|NA|TRBJ2-1|TRBV29-1
TGCAGCGGCAAACTAGCGGGACTATACAATGAGCAGTTCTTC
CSGKLAGLYNEQFF
>NA|NA|TRBJ1-2|TRBV19
TGTGCCAGTAGTATGAACAACTATGGCTACACCTTC
CASSMNNYGYTF
>NA|many|TRBJ2-5|TRBV11-2
TGTGCCAGCAGCTCCGTTTACCAAGAGACCCAGTACTTC
CASSSVYQETQYF
>TRBD2|many|TRBJ2-7|TRBV11-2
TGTGCCAGCAGGCTCGGGACTAGGGTCTACGAGCAGTACTTC
CASRLGTRVYEQYF
>TRBD1|many|TRBJ1-1|TRBV12-3/TRBV12-4
TGTGCCAGCAGTCCCCGGACAGGGACGAACACTGAAGCTTTCTTT
CASSPRTGTNTEAFF
>NA|NA|TRBJ2-1|TRBV5-1
TGCGCCAGCAGCCCGCTTCGAGACCGAGAAAGCTCCTACAATGAGCAGTTCTTC
CASSPLRDRESSYNEQFF
>NA|NA|TRBJ1-5|TRBV28
TGTGCCAGCAGTACGGGACGGCAGCCCCAGCATTTT
CASSTGRQPQHF
>NA|many|TRBJ2-1|TRBV3-1
TGTGCCAGCAGCCAAGTTAGGATGGACTACAATGAGCAGTTCTTC
CASSQVRMDYNEQFF
>NA|few|TRBJ1-5|TRBV28
TGTGCCAGCAGGGGGCTTGGCAGGGGTATGAGCAATCAGCCCCAGCATTTT
CASRGLGRGMSNQPQHF
>NA|NA|TRBJ2-1|TRBV7-3
TGTGCCAGCAGCATTGGACCGAACAATGAGCAGTTCTTC
CASSIGPNNEQFF
>NA|once|TRBJ1-4|TRBV5-1
TGCGCCAGCACAGTACCAACCGGAGGACGGAATGAAAAACTGTTTTTT
CASTVPTGGRNEKLFF
>TRBD1|NA|TRBJ1-1|TRBV19
TGTGCCAGTAGTATAAAGACAGGGTGGGACACTGAAGCTTTCTTT
CASSIKTGWDTEAFF
>NA|few|TRBJ2-5|TRBV5-1
TGCGCCAGCAGCTTGGCGCTAGCGACACGCCAAGAGACCCAGTACTTC
CASSLALATRQETQYF
>NA|many|TRBJ2-2|TRBV20-1
TGCAGTGCTAGAGATGGGGGGAGAGCCACCGGGGAGCTGTTTTTT
CSARDGGRATGELFF
>NA|NA|TRBJ1-2|TRBV24-1
TGTGCCACCGGTTCCGGGAACTATGGCTACACCTTC
CATGSGNYGYTF
>TRBD2|NA|TRBJ2-1|TRBV11-3
TGTGCCAGCAAGACTAGCGGAGACAATGAGCAGTTCTTC
CASKTSGDNEQFF
>TRBD2|NA|TRBJ2-1|TRBV11-2
TGTGCCAGCAGACGACTAGCGGGGGGCTCCTACAATGAGCAGTTCTTC
CASRRLAGGSYNEQFF
>NA|many|TRBJ1-1|TRBV20-1
TGCAGTGCTACCAAAGCAGGTTGGGAAGCTTTCTTT
CSATKAGWEAFF
>NA|NA|TRBJ2-5|TRBV9
TGTGCCAGCAGCGTAGAGGGCGTCACCACTCAGCAAGAGACCCAGTACTTC
CASSVEGVTTQQETQYF
>NA|few|TRBJ1-3|TRBV12-3/TRBV12-4
TGTGCCAGCACCCCCGGAACGCCCGGAAACACCATATATTTT
CASTPGTPGNTIYF
>TRBD1|many|TRBJ2-1|TRBV28
TGTGCCAGCAGCCCCGGGACAGGGGGGAGGAATGAGCAGTTCTTC
CASSPGTGGRNEQFF
>TRBD2|few|TRBJ2-1|TRBV27
TGTGCCAGCAGTTTAATAGCGGGCCAGGATGAGCAGTTCTTC
CASSLIAGQDEQFF
>NA|NA|TRBJ2-1|TRBV20-1
TGCAGTGCTAGAGAGGTTTTGCGTCGAAGCTCCTACAATGAGCAGTTCTTC
CSAREVLRRSSYNEQFF
>NA|NA|TRBJ2-4|TRBV20-1
TGCAGTGCCGACGCCCGGGGGGCCCTGAACATTCAGTACTTC
CSADARGALNIQYF
>TRBD2|NA|TRBJ2-7|TRBV27
TGTGCCAGCAGTTATCGGACTAGCGGGAGCAGCGAGCAGTACTTC
CASSYRTSGSSEQYF
>TRBD2|few|TRBJ2-2|TRBV6-1
TGTGCCAGCACCTACGGGGGGGTTGGGGGGGAGCTGTTTTTT
CASTYGGVGGELFF
>NA|NA|TRBJ2-7|TRBV2
TGTGCCAGCAGTGAACAGGGTACTTATCGCGAGCAGTACTTC
CASSEQGTYREQYF
>NA|many|TRBJ2-7|TRBV30
TGTGCCTGGAGTGTAATCCGCAACGAGCAGTACTTC
CAWSVIRNEQYF
>TRBD2|NA|TRBJ2-3|TRBV6-5
TGTGCCAGCAGTTCGTGGACTAGCGGGACCCCAGATACGCAGTATTTT
CASSSWTSGTPDTQYF
>NA|few|TRBJ1-6|TRBV2
TGTGCCAGCAGCATCCTTAGGAGCTCCTATAATTCACCCCTCCACTTT
CASSILRSSYNSPLHF
>NA|few|TRBJ1-5|TRBV9
TGTGCCAGCAGCGCAACGGGGTTTCGGCCCCAGCATTTT
CASSATGFRPQHF
>TRBD1|many|TRBJ2-3|TRBV5-1
TGCGCCAGCAGCTTGTCTAACTACAGGGGCCATCCAGATACGCAGTATTTT
CASSLSNYRGHPDTQYF
>TRBD2|NA|TRBJ2-7|TRBV20-1
TGCAGTGCCCGTAGCGGGGGCTACAATGAGCAGTACTTC
CSARSGGYNEQYF